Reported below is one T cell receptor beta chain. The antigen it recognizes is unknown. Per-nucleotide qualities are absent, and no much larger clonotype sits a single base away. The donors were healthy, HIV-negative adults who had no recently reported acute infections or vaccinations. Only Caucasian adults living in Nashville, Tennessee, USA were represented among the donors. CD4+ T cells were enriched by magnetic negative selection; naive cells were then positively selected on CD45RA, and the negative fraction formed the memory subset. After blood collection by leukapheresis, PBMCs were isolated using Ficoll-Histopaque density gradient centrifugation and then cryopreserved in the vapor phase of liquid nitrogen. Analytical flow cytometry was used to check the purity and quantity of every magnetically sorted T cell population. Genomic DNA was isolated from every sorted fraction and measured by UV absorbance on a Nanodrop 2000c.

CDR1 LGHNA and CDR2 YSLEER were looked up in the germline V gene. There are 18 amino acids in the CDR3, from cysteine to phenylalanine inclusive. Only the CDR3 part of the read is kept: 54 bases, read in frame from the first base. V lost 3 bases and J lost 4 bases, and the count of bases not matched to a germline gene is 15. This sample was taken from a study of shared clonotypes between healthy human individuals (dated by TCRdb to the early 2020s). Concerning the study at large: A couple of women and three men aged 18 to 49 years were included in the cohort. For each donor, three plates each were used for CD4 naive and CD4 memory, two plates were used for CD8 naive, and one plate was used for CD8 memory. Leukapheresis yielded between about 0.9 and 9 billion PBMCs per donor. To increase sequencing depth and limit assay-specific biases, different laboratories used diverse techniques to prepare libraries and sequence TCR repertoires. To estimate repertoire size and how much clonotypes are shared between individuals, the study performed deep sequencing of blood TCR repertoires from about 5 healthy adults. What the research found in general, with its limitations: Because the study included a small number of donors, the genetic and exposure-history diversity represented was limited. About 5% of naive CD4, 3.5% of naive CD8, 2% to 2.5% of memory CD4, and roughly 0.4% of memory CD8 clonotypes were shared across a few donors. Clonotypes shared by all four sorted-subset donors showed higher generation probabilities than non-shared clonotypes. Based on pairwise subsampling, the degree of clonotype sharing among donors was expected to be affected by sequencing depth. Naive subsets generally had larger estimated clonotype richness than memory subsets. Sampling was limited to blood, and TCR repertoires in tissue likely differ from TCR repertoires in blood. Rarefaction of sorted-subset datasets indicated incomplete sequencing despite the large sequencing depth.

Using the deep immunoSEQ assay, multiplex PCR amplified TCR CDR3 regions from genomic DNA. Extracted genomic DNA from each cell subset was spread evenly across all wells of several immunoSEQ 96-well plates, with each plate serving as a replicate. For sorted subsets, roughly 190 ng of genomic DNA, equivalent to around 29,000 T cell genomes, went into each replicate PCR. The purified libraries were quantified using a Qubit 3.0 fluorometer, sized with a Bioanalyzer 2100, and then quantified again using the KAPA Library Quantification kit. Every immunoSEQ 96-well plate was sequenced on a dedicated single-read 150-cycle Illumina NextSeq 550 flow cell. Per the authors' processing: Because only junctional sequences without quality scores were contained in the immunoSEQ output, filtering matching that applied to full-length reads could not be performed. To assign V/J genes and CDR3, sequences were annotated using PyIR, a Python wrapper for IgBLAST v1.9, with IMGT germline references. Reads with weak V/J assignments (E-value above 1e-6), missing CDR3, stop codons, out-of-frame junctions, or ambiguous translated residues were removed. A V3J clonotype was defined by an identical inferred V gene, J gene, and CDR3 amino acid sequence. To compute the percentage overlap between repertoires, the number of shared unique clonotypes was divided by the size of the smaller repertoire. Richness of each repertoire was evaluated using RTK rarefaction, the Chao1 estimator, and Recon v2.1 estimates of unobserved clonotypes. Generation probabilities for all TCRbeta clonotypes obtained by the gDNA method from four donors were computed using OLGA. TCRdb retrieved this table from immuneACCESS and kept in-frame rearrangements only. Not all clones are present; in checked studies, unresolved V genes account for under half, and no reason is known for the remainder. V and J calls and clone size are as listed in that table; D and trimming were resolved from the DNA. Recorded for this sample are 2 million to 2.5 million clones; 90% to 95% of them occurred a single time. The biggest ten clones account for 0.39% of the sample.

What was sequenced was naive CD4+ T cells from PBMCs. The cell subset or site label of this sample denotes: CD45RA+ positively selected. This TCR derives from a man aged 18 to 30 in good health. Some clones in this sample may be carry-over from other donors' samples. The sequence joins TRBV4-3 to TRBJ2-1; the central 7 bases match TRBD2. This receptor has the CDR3 CASSHPRGLGGSYNEQFF. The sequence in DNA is TGCGCCAGCAGCCACCCCCGGGGGTTGGGCGGGAGTTACAATGAGCAGTTCTTC.